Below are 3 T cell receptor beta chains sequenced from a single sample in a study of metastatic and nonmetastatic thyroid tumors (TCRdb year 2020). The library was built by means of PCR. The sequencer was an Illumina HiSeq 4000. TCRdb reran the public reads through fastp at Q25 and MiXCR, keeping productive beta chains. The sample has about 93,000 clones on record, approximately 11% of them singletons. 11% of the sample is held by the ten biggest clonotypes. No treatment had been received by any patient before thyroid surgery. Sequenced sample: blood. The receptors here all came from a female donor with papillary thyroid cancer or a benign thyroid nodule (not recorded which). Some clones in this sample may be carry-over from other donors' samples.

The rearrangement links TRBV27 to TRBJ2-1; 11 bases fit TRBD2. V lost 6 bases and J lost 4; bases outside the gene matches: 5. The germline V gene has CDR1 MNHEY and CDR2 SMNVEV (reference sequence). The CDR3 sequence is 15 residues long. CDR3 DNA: TGTGCCAGCAGGAGAGGACTAGCGGGTTACAATGAGCAGTTCTTC. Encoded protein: CASRRGLAGYNEQFF.

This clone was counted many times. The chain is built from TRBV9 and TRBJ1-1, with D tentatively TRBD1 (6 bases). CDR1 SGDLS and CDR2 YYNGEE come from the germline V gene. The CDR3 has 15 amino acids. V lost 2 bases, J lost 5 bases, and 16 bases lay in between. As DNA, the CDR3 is TGTGCCAGCAGCGTGGCTGGGGGGCAAGGGACTGAAGCTTTCTTT. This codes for CASSVAGGQGTEAFF.

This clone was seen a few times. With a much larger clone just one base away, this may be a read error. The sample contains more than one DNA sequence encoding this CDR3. The CDR3 loop is CASSLGGEKLFF. The CDR3 DNA reads as TGTGCCAGCAGCTTAGGCGGGGAAAAACTGTTTTTT. The chain links TRBV7-9 to TRBJ1-4, with D hard to call. Germline assignment: CDR1 SEHNR and CDR2 FQNEAQ (reference sequence). CDR3 length: 12 amino acids. V was shortened by 1 base and J by 8 bases, with 5 bases between the two germline ends.